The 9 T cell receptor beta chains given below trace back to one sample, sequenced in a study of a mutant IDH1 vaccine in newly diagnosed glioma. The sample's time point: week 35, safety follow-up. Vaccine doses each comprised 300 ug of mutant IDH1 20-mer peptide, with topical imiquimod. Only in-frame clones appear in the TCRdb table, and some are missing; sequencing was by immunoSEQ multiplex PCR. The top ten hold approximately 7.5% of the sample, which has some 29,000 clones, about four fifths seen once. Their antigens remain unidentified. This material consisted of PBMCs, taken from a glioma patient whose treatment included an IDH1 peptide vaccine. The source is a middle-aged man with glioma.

CDR3 sequence (DNA): TGTGCCAGCGGGAGGAGGGGTCCATACAATGAGCAGTTCTTC. Residues: CASGRRGPYNEQFF. The V and J genes are TRBV2 and TRBJ2-1, with D maybe TRBD2 (6 bases). CDR1 is SNHLY, CDR2 FYNNEI, per germline. V shed 8 bases and J shed 4 bases, with 15 bases lying between them. The CDR3 has 14 residues.

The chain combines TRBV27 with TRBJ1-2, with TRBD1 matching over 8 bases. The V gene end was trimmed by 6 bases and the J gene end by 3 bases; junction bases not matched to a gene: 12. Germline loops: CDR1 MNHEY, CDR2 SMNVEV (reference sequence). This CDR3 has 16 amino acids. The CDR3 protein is CASRGGAGGKDYGYTF. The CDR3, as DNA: TGTGCCAGCAGGGGGGGGGCAGGGGGCAAGGACTATGGCTACACCTTC.

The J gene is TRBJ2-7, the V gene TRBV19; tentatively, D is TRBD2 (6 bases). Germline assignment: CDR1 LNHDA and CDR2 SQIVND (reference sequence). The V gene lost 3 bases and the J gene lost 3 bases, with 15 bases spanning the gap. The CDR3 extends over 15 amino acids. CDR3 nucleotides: TGTGCCAGTAGTATGGGGGGAGAAGCCATCTACGAGCAGTACTTC. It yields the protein CASSMGGEAIYEQYF.

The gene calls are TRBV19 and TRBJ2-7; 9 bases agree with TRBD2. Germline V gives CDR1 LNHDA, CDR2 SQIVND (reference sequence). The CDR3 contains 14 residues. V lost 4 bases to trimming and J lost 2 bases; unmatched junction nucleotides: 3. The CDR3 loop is CASSTTSGTYEQYF. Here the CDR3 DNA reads TGTGCCAGTAGTACGACTAGCGGTACCTACGAGCAGTACTTC.

Written as DNA, the CDR3 is TGTGCCAGCTCATCGGGGCGCGAGACCCAGTACTTC. Amino acid sequence: CASSSGRETQYF. J is TRBJ2-5 and V is TRBV18; D may correspond to TRBD1 or TRBD2 (5 bases each). Trimming stripped 5 bases from V and 5 bases from J, with 9 bases between. Germline lookup yields CDR1 KGHSH and CDR2 LQKENI. The length of the CDR3 is 12 residues.

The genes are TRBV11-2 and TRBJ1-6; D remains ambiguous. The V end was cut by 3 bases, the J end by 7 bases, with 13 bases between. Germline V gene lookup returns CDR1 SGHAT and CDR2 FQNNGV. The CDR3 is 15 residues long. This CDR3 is CASSFRETKNSPLHF. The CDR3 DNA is TGTGCCAGCAGCTTCCGGGAGACTAAAAATTCACCCCTCCACTTT.

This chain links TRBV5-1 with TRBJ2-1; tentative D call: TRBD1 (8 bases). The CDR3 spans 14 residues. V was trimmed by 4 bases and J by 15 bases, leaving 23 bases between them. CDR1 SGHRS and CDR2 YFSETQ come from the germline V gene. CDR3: CASSPGQGGAARFF. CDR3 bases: TGCGCCAGCAGCCCAGGACAGGGAGGGGCAGCAAGGTTCTTC.

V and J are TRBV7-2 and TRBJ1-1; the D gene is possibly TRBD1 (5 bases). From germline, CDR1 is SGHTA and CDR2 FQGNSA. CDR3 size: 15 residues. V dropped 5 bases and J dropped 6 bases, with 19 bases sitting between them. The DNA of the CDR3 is TGTGCCAGCAGCCCCCCAGGGAGGGAAGGCGCTGAAGCTTTCTTT. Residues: CASSPPGREGAEAFF. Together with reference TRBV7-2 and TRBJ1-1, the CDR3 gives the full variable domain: GAGVSQSPSNKVTEKGKDVELRCDPISGHTALYWYRQSLGQGLEFLIYFQGNSAPDKSGLPSDRFSAERTGGSVSTLTIQRTQQEDSAVYLCASSPPGREGAEAFFGQGTRLTVV.

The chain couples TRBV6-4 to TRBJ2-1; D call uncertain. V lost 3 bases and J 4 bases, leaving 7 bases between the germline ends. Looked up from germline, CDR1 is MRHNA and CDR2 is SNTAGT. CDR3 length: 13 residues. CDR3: CASSETNYNEQFF. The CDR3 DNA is TGTGCCAGCAGTGAGACAAATTACAATGAGCAGTTCTTC.